The table lists the clone carrying this T cell receptor (beta chain) with a few counts. Other DNA sequences in the same sample also yield this CDR3. Here immunoSEQ multiplex PCR was the method, and the copy in TCRdb shows in-frame clones only, minus some. Here the sample spans some 2,500,000 clones, 92% being singletons. V shed 0 bases and J shed 4 bases, with 5 bases lying between them. CDR1 is MGHRA, CDR2 YSYEKL, per germline. This CDR3 has 13 amino acids. These data originate in a study of shared clonotypes between healthy human individuals. This TCR came from a young man in good health. Some clones in this sample may be carry-over from other donors' samples. The rearrangement links TRBV4-1 to TRBJ2-3; no firm D call. Sequencing used naive CD4+ T cells from PBMCs. The subset here: CD45RA+ positively selected. The CDR3 spells CASSQDSADTQYF. The DNA of the CDR3 is TGCGCCAGCAGCCAAGATTCGGCAGATACGCAGTATTTT.